The T cell receptor (beta chain) under discussion was sequenced for a study (dated by TCRdb to between 2014 and 2016). Concerning the study at large: The study tested whether tumor-infiltrating Tregs in breast cancer are recruited from blood Tregs or converted in situ from other CD4+ T cell subsets.

What the authors observed across the whole study: The TCR alpha and beta sequences of tumor-infiltrating Tregs showed the greatest overlap with tumor naive CD4+ T cells, followed by blood naive CD4+ T cells. Tumor memory CD4+ T cell TCR gene usage clustered with blood and lymph node memory CD4+ cells and lymph node naive CD4+ cells. Rather than covering whole repertoires, validation in the larger cohort was restricted to a single TCR beta V-J rearrangement.

From cysteine to phenylalanine, the CDR3 is 14 amino acids long. This entry keeps only the CDR3 DNA: 42 bases, framed from base 1. Trimming takes 0 bases off V and 5 bases off J; junction bases not matched to a gene: 2. From a lookup of the germline V gene, CDR1 and CDR2 are SGHRS and YFSETQ. The Miltenyi Naive CD4+ T Cell Isolation kit was used to purify naive CD4+ T cells, and CD25 microbeads were used to remove Tregs. Tregs, naive and memory CD4+ T cells from tumor, blood and ipsilateral draining lymph nodes of a handful of breast cancer patients underwent full-length TCR alpha and beta sequencing. Tumor tissue and lymph nodes obtained from ipsilateral axillary dissection were perfused with PBS, minced and then digested with collagenase I and hyaluronidase. FACS confirmed that the sorted cell populations were more than 90% pure. This clonotype has at least ten counts. Its antigen specificity is not known. No base quality values were provided; no much bigger clone lies one nucleotide off.

Full-length TCR variable regions were amplified by 5' RACE PCR with constant-region reverse primers, followed by semi-nested PCR with Nested Universal Primer A. The ReliaPrep RNA Cell Miniprep System was used to extract total RNA, which was then reverse transcribed into 5'RACE-ready cDNA with the SMARTer RACE 5'/3' Kit. Multiplex adaptors were used to barcode the full-length TCR alpha and beta libraries, which were then sequenced on an Illumina MiSeq. The authors' analysis ran thus. For each of nine subset-tissue groups, sequencing data from the five patients were pooled, and the groups were compared by unsupervised clustering of TCR gene usage. Repertoire similarity was calculated with the Morisita-Horn index, weighting shared sequences by their contribution to each repertoire. TCRdb itself trimmed the public reads at Q25 with fastp, ran MiXCR and retained productive beta chains. CDR3 protein sequences are deduplicated, and each keeps its most common genes and DNA. The V and J calls and clone size are TCRdb's, not the authors'. This sample holds approximately 23,000 distinct CDR3 sequences; around 30% were observed only once. The top ten clones comprise less than 2.5% of the sample.

Material: tumor-infiltrating naive CD4+ T cells sorted from the breast tumor. The sample's cell subset or site label is to be understood as: naive CD4+ T cells, CD4+CD45RA+CD25-. The source is a female donor with breast cancer. The rearrangement joined TRBV5-1 to TRBJ2-3; 8 bases in the junction line up with TRBD2. The nucleotides are TGCGCCAGCAGCTTGGTAGCGGGAAAAGATACGCAGTATTTT. Its translation reads: CASSLVAGKDTQYF.